This TCR beta chain was recovered during a study of CD8 T cells in Susac syndrome. The RNA input was about 0.5 to 1 ug, and it was reverse transcribed with random hexamers. The CDR3 of TCR beta was amplified by immunoSEQ multiplex PCR across 54 Vbeta and 13 Jbeta. MiXCR, run by TCRdb on the immunoSEQ multiplex PCR reads, gives a single entry per CDR3 protein. There are under 200,000 distinct CDR3 sequences in the sample; 75% to 95% occur only once, and about 0.1% lies in the top ten. This clonotype appeared once. Deletions cut 5 bases from V and 0 bases from J, with 13 bases between. The CDR3 loop spans 15 amino acids. CDR1 is SEHNR, CDR2 FQNEAQ, per germline (reference sequence).

This TCR was sampled from a human donor with Susac syndrome. V usage is TRBV7-9 and J usage is TRBJ1-1; no clear D gene. Sequenced material: CD4+ T cells from PBMCs. The CDR3 nucleotides read TGTGCCAGCAGCCCGGGGATCCTAATGAACACTGAAGCTTTCTTT. Residues: CASSPGILMNTEAFF.